The clone carrying this T cell receptor beta chain was seen only once. What it recognizes is unknown. CDR1 and CDR2 (germline): SGHRS, YFSETQ. V trimming: 0 bases; J trimming: 4 bases; junction bases outside the gene matches: 6. The CDR3 runs to 15 residues. The record originates from a study of cytomegalovirus exposure and HLA in healthy donors. General study points: The study put 150 or so TCR beta chains on its list as cytomegalovirus-associated.

The donors were members of the validation cohort comprising about 130 subjects, separate from the roughly 680-subject first cohort. Produced via immunoSEQ multiplex PCR; TCRdb's table is partial and in-frame only. The sample shows around 98,000 clones, roughly 89% of them seen only once. The rearrangement uses TRBV5-1 and TRBJ1-2; 7 bases match TRBD1. The clonotype originates from a woman aged 25 to 39 in good health and CMV-seronegative. Specimen: PBMCs. The CDR3 nucleotides read TGCGCCAGCAGCTTGGAGGAGGGGGCGCTCTATGGCTACACCTTC. Encoded protein: CASSLEEGALYGYTF.